The sample holds a few counts of the clone carrying this TCR beta chain. The data were taken from a study of blood T cell repertoires in COVID-19. Trimming stripped 8 bases from V and 13 bases from J, with 18 bases between. There are 11 residues in the CDR3. The germline V gene has CDR1 SQVTM and CDR2 ANQGSEA. The table came from immunoSEQ multiplex PCR; TCRdb's copy has only in-frame clones and leaves some out. The sample includes about 170,000 clones, about four fifths of them seen just once. This receptor was identified in a woman aged 45-59 years in a cohort exposed to, infected with or recovered from COVID-19 (not recorded which). J is TRBJ2-1 and V is TRBV29-1; D ambiguous. Sequencing used PBMCs or T cells enriched from blood (not recorded which). CDR3 amino acids: CSLEIVGAQFF. The CDR3 nucleotides are TGCAGCCTCGAAATCGTTGGAGCACAGTTCTTC.